These 6 T cell receptor beta chains share one sample of origin, sequenced in a study of a mutant IDH1 vaccine in newly diagnosed glioma. Antigen specificity for these receptors is unknown. Some clones are missing from TCRdb's copy, which holds only in-frame ones; the method was immunoSEQ multiplex PCR. The sample lists about 44,000 clones; around 93% were seen once. Described time point: week 23, last vaccination. In every dose of vaccine, 300 ug of mutant IDH1 20-mer peptide was given alongside topical imiquimod. The specimen comprised PBMCs, sampled from a glioma patient whose treatment included an IDH1 peptide vaccine. These receptors were collected from a middle-aged man with glioma.

The rearrangement links TRBV6-1 to TRBJ2-6, with D hard to call. The V end was cut by 4 bases, the J end by 3 bases, with 7 bases between. This CDR3 has 14 amino acids. Germline V lookup: CDR1 MNHNS, CDR2 SASEGT. CDR3 residues: CASSGWVGANVLTF. Written as DNA, the CDR3 is TGTGCCAGCAGTGGCTGGGTTGGGGCCAACGTCCTGACTTTC.

The J gene is TRBJ1-6, the V gene TRBV9, with D perhaps TRBD1 (5 bases). From germline, CDR1 is SGDLS and CDR2 YYNGEE. Trimming removed 0 bases from V and 9 bases from J, with 13 bases in between. The CDR3 spans 15 residues. The CDR3 coding sequence is TGTGCCAGCAGCGTAGCGGGCAGGGTAGGTTCACCCCTCCACTTT. Amino acid sequence: CASSVAGRVGSPLHF.

The rearrangement links TRBV7-3 to TRBJ2-1, with D possibly called TRBD1 or TRBD2 (5 bases each). V dropped 2 bases and J dropped 3 bases, with 14 bases sitting between them. The germline V gene has CDR1 SGHTA and CDR2 FQGTGA. This CDR3 has 16 residues. The CDR3 DNA reads as TGTGCCAGCAGCTTAGATCCCGGGGCGCGCTACAATGAGCAGTTCTTC. Its translation is CASSLDPGARYNEQFF. Supplemented by reference TRBV7-3 and TRBJ2-1, the full variable domain reads GAGVSQTPSNKVTEKGKYVELRCDPISGHTALYWYRQSLGQGPEFLIYFQGTGAADDSGLPNDRFFAVRPEGSVSTLKIQRTERGDSAVYLCASSLDPGARYNEQFFGPGTRLTVL.

This clone was counted once. V is TRBV5-8 and J is TRBJ1-2; D might be TRBD1 (6 bases). V lost 0 bases to trimming and J lost 6 bases, with 9 bases between them. CDR3 length: 13 residues. In germline, CDR1 is SGHTS, CDR2 YDEGEE. As DNA, the CDR3 is TGTGCCAGCAGCTTGGGTAGACAGGATGGCTACACCTTC. It translates to CASSLGRQDGYTF.

The V and J genes are TRBV29-1 and TRBJ2-5; D is perhaps TRBD1 (5 bases). V was clipped by 6 bases and J by 5 bases, with 13 bases between them. Germline V gives CDR1 SQVTM, CDR2 ANQGSEA. This CDR3 spans 12 amino acids. The CDR3 spells CSVVDNEETQYF. The CDR3 DNA is TGCAGCGTGGTGGACAATGAGGAGACCCAGTACTTC.

This clone has just a few counts. The gene calls are TRBV15 and TRBJ2-3, with 10 bases aligning to TRBD2. CDR1 is LNHNV, CDR2 YYDKDF, per germline (reference sequence). V gave up 6 bases and J gave up 3 bases; unmatched junction bases: 3. The CDR3 sequence is 14 residues long. CDR3 region: CATSPGLATDTQYF. The CDR3 region has the DNA TGTGCCACCAGTCCGGGACTAGCGACAGATACGCAGTATTTT.